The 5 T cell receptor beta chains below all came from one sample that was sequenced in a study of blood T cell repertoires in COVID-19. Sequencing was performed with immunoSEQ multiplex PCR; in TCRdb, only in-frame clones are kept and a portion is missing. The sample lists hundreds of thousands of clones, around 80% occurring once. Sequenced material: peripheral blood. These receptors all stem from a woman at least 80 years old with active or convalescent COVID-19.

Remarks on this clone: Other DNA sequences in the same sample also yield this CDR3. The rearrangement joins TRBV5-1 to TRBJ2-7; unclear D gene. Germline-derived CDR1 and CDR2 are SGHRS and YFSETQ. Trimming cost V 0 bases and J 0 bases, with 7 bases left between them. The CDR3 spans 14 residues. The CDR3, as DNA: TGCGCCAGCAGCTTGGCCACTCACTCCTACGAGCAGTACTTC. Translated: CASSLATHSYEQYF. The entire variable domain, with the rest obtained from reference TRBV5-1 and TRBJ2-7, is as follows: KAGVTQTPRYLIKTRGQQVTLSCSPISGHRSVSWYQQTPGQGLQFLFEYFSETQRNKGNFPGRFSGRQFSNSRSEMNVSTLELGDSALYLCASSLATHSYEQYFGPGTRLTVT.

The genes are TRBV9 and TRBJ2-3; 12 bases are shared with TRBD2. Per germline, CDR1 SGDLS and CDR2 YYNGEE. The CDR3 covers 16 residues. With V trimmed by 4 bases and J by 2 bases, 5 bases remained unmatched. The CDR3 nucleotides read TGTGCCAGCAGCATTCTAGCGGGGGGGACCACAGATACGCAGTATTTT. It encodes CASSILAGGTTDTQYF.

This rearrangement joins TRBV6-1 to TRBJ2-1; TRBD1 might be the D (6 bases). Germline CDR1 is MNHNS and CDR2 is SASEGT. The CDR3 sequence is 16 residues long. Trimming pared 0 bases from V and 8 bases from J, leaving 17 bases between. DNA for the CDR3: TGTGCCAGCAGTGAAGCGCCCTCGGCAGGGGCAGATGAGCAGTTCTTC. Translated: CASSEAPSAGADEQFF.

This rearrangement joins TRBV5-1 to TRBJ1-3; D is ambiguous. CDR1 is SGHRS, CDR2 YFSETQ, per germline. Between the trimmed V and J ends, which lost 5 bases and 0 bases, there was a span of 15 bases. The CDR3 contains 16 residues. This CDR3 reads CASSSGLTISGNTIYF. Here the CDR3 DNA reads TGCGCCAGCAGTTCAGGACTTACAATCTCTGGAAACACCATATATTTT.

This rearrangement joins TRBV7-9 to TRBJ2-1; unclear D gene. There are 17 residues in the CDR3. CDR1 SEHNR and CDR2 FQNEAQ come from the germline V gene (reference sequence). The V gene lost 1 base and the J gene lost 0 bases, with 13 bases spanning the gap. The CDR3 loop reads CASSLEIASSSYNEQFF. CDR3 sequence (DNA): TGTGCCAGCAGCTTAGAGATAGCCTCGAGCTCCTACAATGAGCAGTTCTTC.